The present TCR beta chain was sequenced within a study of T cell responses to AZD1222 COVID-19 vaccine. With regard to this clone: Its antigen is currently unknown.

Study observations and caveats: Repertoires were obtained solely post-peak T cell response.

The J segment lost 6 bases and the V segment lost 3 bases, leaving 5 bases of the junction unmatched. The germline CDR1 and CDR2 sequences are SGHRS and YFSETQ. The CDR3 runs 13 residues. Using immunoSEQ multiplex PCR, the repertoire was profiled, and TCRdb retains in-frame clones only, with some absent. This table holds under 100,000 clones, roughly nine tenths found once. The TCR originated in an adult in good health. V and J are TRBV5-1 and TRBJ1-1; 7 bases are a match to TRBD1. The sequencing used peripheral blood, collected on day 0 of AZD1222 vaccination. The CDR3 bases are TGCGCCAGCAGCTCTACAGGGGCCCCTGAAGCTTTCTTT. Amino acids: CASSSTGAPEAFF.